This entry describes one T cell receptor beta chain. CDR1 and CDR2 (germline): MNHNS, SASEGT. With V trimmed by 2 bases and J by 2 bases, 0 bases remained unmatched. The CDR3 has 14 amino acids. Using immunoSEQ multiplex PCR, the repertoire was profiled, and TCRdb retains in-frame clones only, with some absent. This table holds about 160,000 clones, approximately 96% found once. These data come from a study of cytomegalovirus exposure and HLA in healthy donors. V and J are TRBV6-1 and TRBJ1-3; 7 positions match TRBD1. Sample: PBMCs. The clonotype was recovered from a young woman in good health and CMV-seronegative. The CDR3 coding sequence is TGTGCCAGCAGTGAAACAGGGGCTGGAAACACCATATATTTT. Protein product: CASSETGAGNTIYF.